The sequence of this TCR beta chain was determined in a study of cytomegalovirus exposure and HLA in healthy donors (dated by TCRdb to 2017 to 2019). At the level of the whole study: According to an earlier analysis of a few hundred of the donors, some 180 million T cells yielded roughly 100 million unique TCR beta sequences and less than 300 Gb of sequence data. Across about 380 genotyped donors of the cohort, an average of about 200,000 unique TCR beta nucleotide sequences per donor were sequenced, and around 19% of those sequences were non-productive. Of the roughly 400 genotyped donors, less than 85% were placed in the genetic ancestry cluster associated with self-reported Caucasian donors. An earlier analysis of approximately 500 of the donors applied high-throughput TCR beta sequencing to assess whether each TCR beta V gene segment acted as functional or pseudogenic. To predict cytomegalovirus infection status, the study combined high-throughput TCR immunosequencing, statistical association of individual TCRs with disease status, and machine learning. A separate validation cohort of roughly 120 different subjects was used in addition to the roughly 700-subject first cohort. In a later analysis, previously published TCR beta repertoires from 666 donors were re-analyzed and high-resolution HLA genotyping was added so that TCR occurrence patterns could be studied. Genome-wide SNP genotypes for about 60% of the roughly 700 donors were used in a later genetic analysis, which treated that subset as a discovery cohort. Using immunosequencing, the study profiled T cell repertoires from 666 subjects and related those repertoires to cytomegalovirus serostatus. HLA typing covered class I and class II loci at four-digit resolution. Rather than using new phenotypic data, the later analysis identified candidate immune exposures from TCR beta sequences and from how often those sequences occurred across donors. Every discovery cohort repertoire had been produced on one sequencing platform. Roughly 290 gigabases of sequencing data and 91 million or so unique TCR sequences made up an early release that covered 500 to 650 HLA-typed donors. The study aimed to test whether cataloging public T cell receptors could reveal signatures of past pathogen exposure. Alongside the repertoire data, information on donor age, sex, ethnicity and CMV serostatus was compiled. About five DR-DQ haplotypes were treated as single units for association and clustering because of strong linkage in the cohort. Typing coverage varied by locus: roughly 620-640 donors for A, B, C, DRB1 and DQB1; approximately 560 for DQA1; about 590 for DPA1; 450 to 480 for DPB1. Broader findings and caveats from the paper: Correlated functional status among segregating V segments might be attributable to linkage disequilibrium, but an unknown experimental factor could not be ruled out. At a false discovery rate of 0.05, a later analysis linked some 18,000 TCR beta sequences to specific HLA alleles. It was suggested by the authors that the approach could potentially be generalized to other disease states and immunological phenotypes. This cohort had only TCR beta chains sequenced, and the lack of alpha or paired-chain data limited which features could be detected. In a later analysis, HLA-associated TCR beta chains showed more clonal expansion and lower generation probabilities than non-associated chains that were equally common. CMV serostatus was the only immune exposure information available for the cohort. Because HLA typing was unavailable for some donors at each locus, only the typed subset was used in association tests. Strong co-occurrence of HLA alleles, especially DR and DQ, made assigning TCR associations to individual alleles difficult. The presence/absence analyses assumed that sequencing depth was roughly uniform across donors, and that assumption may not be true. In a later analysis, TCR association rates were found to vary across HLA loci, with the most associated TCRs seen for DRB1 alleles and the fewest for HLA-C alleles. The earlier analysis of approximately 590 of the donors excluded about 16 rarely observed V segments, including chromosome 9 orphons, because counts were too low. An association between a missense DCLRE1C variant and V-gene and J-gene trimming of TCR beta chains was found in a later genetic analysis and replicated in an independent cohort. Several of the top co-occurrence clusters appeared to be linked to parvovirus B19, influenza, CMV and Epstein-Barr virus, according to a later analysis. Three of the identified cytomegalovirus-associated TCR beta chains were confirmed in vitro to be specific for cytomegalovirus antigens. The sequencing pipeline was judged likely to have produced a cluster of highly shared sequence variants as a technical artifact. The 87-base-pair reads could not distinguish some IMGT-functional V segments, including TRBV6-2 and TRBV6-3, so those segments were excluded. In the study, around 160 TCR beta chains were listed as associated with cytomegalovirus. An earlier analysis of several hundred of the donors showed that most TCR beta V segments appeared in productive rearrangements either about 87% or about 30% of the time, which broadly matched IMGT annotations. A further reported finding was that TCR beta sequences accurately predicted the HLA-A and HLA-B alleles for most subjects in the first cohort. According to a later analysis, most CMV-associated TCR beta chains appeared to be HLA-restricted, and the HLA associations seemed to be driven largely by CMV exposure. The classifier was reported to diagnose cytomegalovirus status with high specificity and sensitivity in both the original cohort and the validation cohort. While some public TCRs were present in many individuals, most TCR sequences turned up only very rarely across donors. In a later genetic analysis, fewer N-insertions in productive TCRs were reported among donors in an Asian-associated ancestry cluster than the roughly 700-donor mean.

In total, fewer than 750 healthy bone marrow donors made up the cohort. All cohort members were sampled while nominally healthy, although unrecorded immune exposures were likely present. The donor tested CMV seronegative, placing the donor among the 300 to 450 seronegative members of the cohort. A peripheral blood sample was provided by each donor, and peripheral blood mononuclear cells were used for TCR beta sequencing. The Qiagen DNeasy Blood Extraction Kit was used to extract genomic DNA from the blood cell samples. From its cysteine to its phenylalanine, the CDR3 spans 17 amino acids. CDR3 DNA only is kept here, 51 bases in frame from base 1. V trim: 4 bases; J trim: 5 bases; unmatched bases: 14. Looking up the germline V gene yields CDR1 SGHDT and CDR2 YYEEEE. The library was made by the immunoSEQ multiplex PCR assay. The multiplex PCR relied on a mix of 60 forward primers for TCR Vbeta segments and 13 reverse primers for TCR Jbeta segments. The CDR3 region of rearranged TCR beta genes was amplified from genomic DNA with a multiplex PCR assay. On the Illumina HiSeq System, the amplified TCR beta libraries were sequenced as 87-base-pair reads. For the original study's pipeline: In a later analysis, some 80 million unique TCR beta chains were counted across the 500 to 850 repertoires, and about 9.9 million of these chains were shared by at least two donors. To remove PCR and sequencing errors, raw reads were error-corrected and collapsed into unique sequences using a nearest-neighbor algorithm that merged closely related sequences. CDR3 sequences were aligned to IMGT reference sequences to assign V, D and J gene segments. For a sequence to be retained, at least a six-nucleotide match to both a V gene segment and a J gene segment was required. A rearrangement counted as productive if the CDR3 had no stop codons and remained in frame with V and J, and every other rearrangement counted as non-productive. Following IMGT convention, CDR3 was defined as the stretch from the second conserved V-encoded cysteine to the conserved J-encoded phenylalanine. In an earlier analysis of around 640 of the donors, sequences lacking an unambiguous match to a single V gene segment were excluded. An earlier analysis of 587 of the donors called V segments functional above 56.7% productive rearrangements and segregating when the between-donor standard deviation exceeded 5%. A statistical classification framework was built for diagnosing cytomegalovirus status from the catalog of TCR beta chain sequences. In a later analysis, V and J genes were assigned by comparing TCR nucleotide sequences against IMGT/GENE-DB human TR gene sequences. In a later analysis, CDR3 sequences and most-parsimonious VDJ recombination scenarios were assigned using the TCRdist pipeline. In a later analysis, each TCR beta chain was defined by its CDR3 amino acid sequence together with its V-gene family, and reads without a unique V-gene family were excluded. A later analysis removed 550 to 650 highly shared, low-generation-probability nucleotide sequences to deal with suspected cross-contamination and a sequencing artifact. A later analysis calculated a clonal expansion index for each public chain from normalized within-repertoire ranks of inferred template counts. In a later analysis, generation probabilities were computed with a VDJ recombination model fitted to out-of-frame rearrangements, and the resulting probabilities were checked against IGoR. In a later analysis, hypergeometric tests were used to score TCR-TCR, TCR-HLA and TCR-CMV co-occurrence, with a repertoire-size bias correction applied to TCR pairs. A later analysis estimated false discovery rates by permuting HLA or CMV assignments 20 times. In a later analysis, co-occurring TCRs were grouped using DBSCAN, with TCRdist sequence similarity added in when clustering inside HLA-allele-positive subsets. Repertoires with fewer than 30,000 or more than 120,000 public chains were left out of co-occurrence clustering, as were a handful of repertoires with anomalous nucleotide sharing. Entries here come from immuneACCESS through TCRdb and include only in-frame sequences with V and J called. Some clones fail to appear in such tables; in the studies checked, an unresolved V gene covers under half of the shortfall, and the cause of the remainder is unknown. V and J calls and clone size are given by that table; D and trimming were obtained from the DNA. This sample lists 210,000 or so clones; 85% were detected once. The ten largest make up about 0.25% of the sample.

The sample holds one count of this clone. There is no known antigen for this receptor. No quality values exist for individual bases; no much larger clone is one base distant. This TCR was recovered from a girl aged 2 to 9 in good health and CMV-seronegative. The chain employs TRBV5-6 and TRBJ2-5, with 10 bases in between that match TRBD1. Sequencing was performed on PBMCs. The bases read TGTGCCAGCAGCCCGGACAGGGGGTACGCGGAGTTGGAGACCCAGTACTTC. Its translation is CASSPDRGYAELETQYF.